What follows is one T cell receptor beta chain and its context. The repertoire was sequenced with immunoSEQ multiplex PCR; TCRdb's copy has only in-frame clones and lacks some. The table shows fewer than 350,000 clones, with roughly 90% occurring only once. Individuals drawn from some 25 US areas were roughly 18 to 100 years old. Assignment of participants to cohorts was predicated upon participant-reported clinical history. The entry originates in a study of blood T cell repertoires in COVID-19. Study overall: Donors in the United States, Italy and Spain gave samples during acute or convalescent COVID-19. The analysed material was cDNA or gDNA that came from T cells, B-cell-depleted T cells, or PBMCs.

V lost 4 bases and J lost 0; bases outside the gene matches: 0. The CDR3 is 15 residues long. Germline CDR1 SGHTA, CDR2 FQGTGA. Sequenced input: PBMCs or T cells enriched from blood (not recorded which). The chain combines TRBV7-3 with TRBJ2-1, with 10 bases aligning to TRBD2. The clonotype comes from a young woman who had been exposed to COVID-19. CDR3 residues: CASSWTSGSYNEQFF. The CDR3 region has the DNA TGTGCCAGCAGCTGGACTAGCGGCTCCTACAATGAGCAGTTCTTC.